The 4 T cell receptor beta chains below come from one sample, sequenced in a study of blood T cell repertoires in COVID-19. Only in-frame clones appear in the TCRdb table, and some are missing; sequencing was by immunoSEQ multiplex PCR. The table includes roughly 72,000 clones, roughly 80% detected once. Sequencing was carried out using peripheral blood. The source of these receptors is a man between 65 and 85 years old who had recovered from COVID-19.

The chain uses TRBV19 and TRBJ1-3, with a tentative D call TRBD1 (6 bases). V was shortened by 10 bases and J by 4 bases, with 11 bases between the two germline ends. Germline-derived CDR1 and CDR2 are LNHDA and SQIVND (reference sequence). The CDR3 is made up of 12 amino acids. The CDR3 DNA reads TGTGCCACCCGGCAGGGGGGAAACACCATATATTTT. Translation gives CATRQGGNTIYF.

The chain couples TRBV6-5 to TRBJ1-1; 8 positions match TRBD1. Looked up from germline, CDR1 is MNHEY and CDR2 is SVGAGI. The CDR3 sequence is 13 residues long. V lost 8 bases, J lost 6 bases, and 8 bases stayed unmatched. The CDR3 DNA reads TGTGCCAGCGCCCCAGGGGGCATAGCTGAAGCTTTCTTT. This codes for CASAPGGIAEAFF.

The table lists this clone with a few counts. J is TRBJ2-7 and V is TRBV7-8; 7 bases are shared with TRBD1. The CDR3 is 16 amino acids. J was trimmed by 0 bases and V by 4 bases; bases with no gene match: 9. CDR1 is SGHVS, CDR2 FQNEAQ, per germline. CDR3 amino acids: CASSSRNRDSSYEQYF. In nucleotides, the CDR3 is TGTGCCAGCAGCTCTCGGAACCGGGACAGCTCCTACGAGCAGTACTTC.

The gene calls are TRBV5-1 and TRBJ1-2; 12 bases map to TRBD1. This CDR3 is built from 14 residues. V trimming: 4 bases; J trimming: 5 bases; junction bases outside the gene matches: 3. From germline, CDR1 is SGHRS and CDR2 YFSETQ. CDR3 sequence: CASSPGQGAYGYTF. The CDR3 nucleotides read TGCGCCAGCAGCCCGGGACAGGGGGCTTATGGCTACACCTTC. Full variable domain (rest looked up from reference TRBV5-1 and TRBJ1-2): KAGVTQTPRYLIKTRGQQVTLSCSPISGHRSVSWYQQTPGQGLQFLFEYFSETQRNKGNFPGRFSGRQFSNSRSEMNVSTLELGDSALYLCASSPGQGAYGYTFGSGTRLTVV.